Listed below are T cell receptor beta chains from one sample, sequenced in a study of response to subunit inactivated influenza vaccine. Via MiXCR, TCRdb re-called the RT-PCR reads, giving one row per CDR3 protein. Of more than 550,000 distinct CDR3 sequences in the sample, approximately 10% were seen once. The sample also formed part of further work on T cells expressing NK-cell markers.

Source: PBMCs from blood, taken on the day of vaccination. Receptor source: a man aged 45-65 years who received an inactivated influenza vaccine. Each CDR3 is given with its conserved first and last residue. The D gene is left open where the match is weak. Clone size is stated in some rows and not others, as once, few, many or a class when expanded.

J gene,D gene,clone size,V gene,CDR3 DNA,CDR3 protein
TRBJ2-7,TRBD2,many,TRBV7-6,TGTGCCAGCAGCGAAATAGCGGGTAGCTCCTACGAGCAGTACTTC,CASSEIAGSSYEQYF
TRBJ1-6,NA,few,TRBV12-3/TRBV12-4,TGTGCCAGCAGAGGTGCAGGATATAATTCACCCCTCCACTTT,CASRGAGYNSPLHF
TRBJ2-1,TRBD2,few,TRBV29-1,TGCAGCGTTTCCGGGACTAGCGGGAGGGGGGCCTACAATGAGCAGTTCTTC,CSVSGTSGRGAYNEQFF
TRBJ2-7,NA,many,TRBV28,TGTGCCAGCAGTTTACGACAGATCTCCTACGAGCAGTACTTC,CASSLRQISYEQYF
TRBJ1-5,TRBD1,NA,TRBV6-2/TRBV6-3,TGTGCCAGCAGGAGCAGGGGGCCGAGCAATCAGCCCCAGCATTTT,CASRSRGPSNQPQHF
TRBJ2-1,TRBD1,NA,TRBV28,TGTGCCAGCAGGAAGACAGGGCCCAATGAGCAGTTCTTC,CASRKTGPNEQFF
TRBJ2-1,NA,many,TRBV24-1,TGTGCCACCAGTGCCCCCGGGCAGCCCTACAATGAGCAGTTCTTC,CATSAPGQPYNEQFF
TRBJ2-7,NA,few,TRBV29-1,TGCAGCGTTGAATTTCCGGGCGGTGATTCCTACGAGCAGTACTTC,CSVEFPGGDSYEQYF
TRBJ2-1,TRBD2,NA,TRBV24-1,TGTGCCACCTCTCCCGGGGGGGTCCGCTACAATGAGCAGTTCTTC,CATSPGGVRYNEQFF
TRBJ2-5,NA,few,TRBV20-1,TGCAGTGCTAGAGAATTTAAGGGGGTTTGGGAGACCCAGTACTTC,CSAREFKGVWETQYF
TRBJ1-1,NA,once,TRBV6-4,TGTGCCAGCAGTCGAGAGCCCGGGACCCTGTTTGAAGCTTTCTTT,CASSREPGTLFEAFF
TRBJ2-1,NA,few,TRBV12-5,TGTGCTAGTGGTTTGGACGTACCAGGGGAGCAGTTCTTC,CASGLDVPGEQFF
TRBJ2-5,NA,few,TRBV12-3/TRBV12-4,TGTGCCAGCAGAGACAGGGAGGGAGTCCAAGAGACCCAGTACTTC,CASRDREGVQETQYF
TRBJ1-1,NA,NA,TRBV7-2,TGTGCCAGCAGCTTATTTGGGGAGAACACTGAAGCTTTCTTT,CASSLFGENTEAFF
TRBJ2-3,NA,few,TRBV29-1,TGCAGCGTTTTGGGCGCAGATACGCAGTATTTT,CSVLGADTQYF